This entry lists 31 T cell receptor beta chains sequenced from one sample in a study of shared clonotypes between healthy human individuals. Some clones are missing from TCRdb's copy, which holds only in-frame ones; the method was immunoSEQ multiplex PCR. The sample lists approximately 1.5 million clones; 95% to 99% were seen once. Sequences were obtained from naive CD4+ T cells sorted from blood. Described subset: CD45RA+ positively selected. The receptors were gathered from a man aged 25 to 40 in good health.

The gene calls are TRBV9 and TRBJ2-2; D is unresolved. V was shortened by 0 bases and J by 6 bases, with 15 bases between the two germline ends. The length of the CDR3 is 16 residues. From germline, CDR1 is SGDLS and CDR2 YYNGEE. The CDR3 sequence: CASSVDSGAVAGELFF. As DNA, the CDR3 is TGTGCCAGCAGCGTAGATTCCGGCGCCGTCGCCGGGGAGCTGTTTTTT.

The J gene is TRBJ2-7, the V gene TRBV2, with 10 bases aligning to TRBD1. Germline CDR1 SNHLY, CDR2 FYNNEI. This CDR3 is built from 14 residues. After removal of 3 bases from V and 9 bases from J, the junction contained 8 bases not matched to a gene. The DNA for the CDR3 is TGTGCCAGCAGTGAGCAGGGACAGGGGTTTTGGCAGTACTTC. Its translation: CASSEQGQGFWQYF.

This chain joins TRBV27 and TRBJ2-1; 10 nucleotides line up with TRBD2. The CDR3 has 15 amino acids. CDR1 and CDR2 from the germline V gene are MNHEY and SMNVEV (reference sequence). After removal of 3 bases from V and 7 bases from J, the junction contained 6 bases not matched to a gene. The CDR3 sequence is CASSFRGLASNEQFF. Written as DNA, the CDR3 is TGTGCCAGCAGTTTCCGGGGACTAGCGTCAAATGAGCAGTTCTTC.

The chain has TRBV27 and TRBJ2-7; TRBD1 might be the D (6 bases). The CDR3 has 14 residues. Germline V gives CDR1 MNHEY, CDR2 SMNVEV (reference sequence). The V end was cut by 2 bases, the J end by 2 bases, with 10 bases between. CDR3 in amino acids: CASSLKGVPYEQYF. CDR3 DNA: TGTGCCAGCAGTTTAAAGGGGGTCCCCTACGAGCAGTACTTC.

This clone showed up just once. The rearrangement uses TRBV28 and TRBJ2-3; the match to TRBD2 covers 9 bases. Per germline, CDR1 MDHEN and CDR2 SYDVKM. Trimming took 2 bases from V and 5 from J; bases not matched to a gene: 14. CDR3 length equals 18 residues. CDR3 protein: CASSLGIGREGHRDTQYF. The CDR3 nucleotides are TGTGCCAGCAGTTTAGGGATCGGGCGGGAGGGCCATAGAGATACGCAGTATTTT.

The chain recombines TRBV7-9 with TRBJ2-7; D remains ambiguous. Germline CDR1 SEHNR, CDR2 FQNEAQ (reference sequence). The CDR3 totals 12 residues. V lost 4 bases and J 4 bases, leaving 8 bases between the germline ends. The CDR3 DNA reads TGTGCCAGCAGCTGGACCTCTTACGAGCAGTACTTC. This translates into CASSWTSYEQYF.

V usage is TRBV7-9 and J usage is TRBJ2-7; 12 bases match TRBD2. In germline, CDR1 is SEHNR, CDR2 FQNEAQ (reference sequence). Trimming at V came to 5 bases and at J to 2 bases, leaving 13 bases not matched to a gene. CDR3 length equals 18 residues. DNA of the CDR3: TGTGCCAGCAGCCCACCGACTAGCGGGAGAGGCTTAACCTACGAGCAGTACTTC. This sequence encodes CASSPPTSGRGLTYEQYF.

The V gene is TRBV5-1, the J gene TRBJ2-3, with D unresolved. V lost 4 bases and J lost 2, with 14 bases in between. The CDR3 is 15 amino acids. Germline assignment: CDR1 SGHRS and CDR2 YFSETQ. This CDR3 reads CASSDAIRPTDTQYF. The CDR3 nucleotides are TGCGCCAGCAGCGATGCGATCAGGCCCACAGATACGCAGTATTTT.

This clone appeared a single time. V and J are TRBV28 and TRBJ2-1; D is perhaps TRBD1 (6 bases). The V end lost 4 bases, the J end lost 12 bases, and 13 bases lay between the germline ends. This CDR3 comprises 12 residues. CDR1 and CDR2 from the germline V gene are MDHEN and SYDVKM. The CDR3 nucleotides are TGTGCCAGCAGTTCAAATCCGACAGGGCAGTTCTTC. The encoded protein is CASSSNPTGQFF.

The chain joins TRBV28 to TRBJ1-1; tentative D call: TRBD1 (6 bases). The CDR3 is made up of 15 amino acids. Between the trimmed V and J ends, which lost 5 bases and 4 bases, there was a span of 17 bases. CDR1 and CDR2 (germline): MDHEN, SYDVKM. Written as DNA, the CDR3 is TGTGCCAGCAGTCTAGGGGGGGGAGTACCCACTGAAGCTTTCTTT. It translates to CASSLGGGVPTEAFF.

The chain combines TRBV15 with TRBJ2-3; D is perhaps TRBD1 (5 bases). Trimming pared 2 bases from V and 1 base from J, leaving 10 bases between. This CDR3 has 15 residues. Germline lookup yields CDR1 LNHNV and CDR2 YYDKDF (reference sequence). CDR3 coding DNA: TGTGCCACCAGCAGACAGGGCGCGGGCACAGATACGCAGTATTTT. Translation: CATSRQGAGTDTQYF.

The J gene is TRBJ2-7, the V gene TRBV5-8; 8 positions agree with TRBD1. CDR1 is SGHTS and CDR2 is YDEGEE in the germline V gene. This CDR3 spans 14 amino acids. V dropped 10 bases and J dropped 2; count of bases not matched to a gene: 11. The CDR3 sequence: CAEHRTGRTYEQYF. DNA for the CDR3: TGTGCCGAACATAGGACAGGGAGGACCTACGAGCAGTACTTC.

The chain joins TRBV25-1 to TRBJ1-2, with 11 bases matching TRBD1. Germline CDR1 reads MGHDK; CDR2 reads SYGVNS. V was pared by 4 bases and J by 5 bases, with 3 bases of the junction left unmatched. The CDR3 runs to 14 residues. The CDR3 spells CASSVGTGGYGYTF. CDR3 coding DNA: TGTGCCAGCAGTGTCGGGACAGGGGGATATGGCTACACCTTC.

This clone appeared once. J is TRBJ2-3 and V is TRBV19; 11 bases agree with TRBD2. Germline V gene sequence: CDR1 LNHDA, CDR2 SQIVND (reference sequence). V shed 0 bases and J 5 bases; nucleotides not matched to a gene: 19. There are 21 residues in the CDR3. DNA of the CDR3: TGTGCCAGTAGTATAGATCTGCTAGCGGGAGGACGCATTGCATTCCGAGATACGCAGTATTTT. It is translated as CASSIDLLAGGRIAFRDTQYF.

Worth noting for this clone: The same CDR3 also results from other DNA sequences found in this sample. J is TRBJ1-5 and V is TRBV5-6, with 7 positions matching TRBD1. This CDR3 comprises 14 residues. Trimming cost V 1 base and J 6 bases; bases outside gene matches: 4. CDR1 and CDR2 from the germline V gene are SGHDT and YYEEEE. In DNA, the CDR3 is TGTGCCAGCAGCTTGAGGCCAGGGGGTCAGCCCCAGCATTTT. This sequence encodes CASSLRPGGQPQHF.

In its sample, this clone was seen once. The V gene is TRBV11-2, the J gene TRBJ2-7, with 10 bases fitting TRBD2. Germline CDR1 reads SGHAT; CDR2 reads FQNNGV. This CDR3 is built from 19 residues. Losses at the gene ends were 1 base for V and 4 bases for J; bases not matched to a gene: 16. CDR3 sequence reads: CASSLGLAGARIGPYEQYF. Written as DNA, the CDR3 is TGTGCCAGCAGCTTAGGGCTAGCGGGAGCTCGGATAGGGCCATACGAGCAGTACTTC.

Regarding this clone: Different DNA sequences within this sample yield the same CDR3. This chain links TRBV9 with TRBJ2-2, with a possible D match to TRBD2 (6 bases). The V end was cut by 2 bases, the J end by 7 bases, with 12 bases between. The CDR3 has 14 residues. Germline CDR1 and CDR2: SGDLS and YYNGEE. CDR3 sequence reads: CASSVEGLDGELFF. The CDR3 nucleotides are TGTGCCAGCAGCGTTGAGGGACTCGACGGGGAGCTGTTTTTT.

The V gene is TRBV19, the J gene TRBJ2-1; TRBD2 is a possible D gene (5 bases). Trimming pared 4 bases from V and 4 bases from J, leaving 8 bases between. Germline V gene sequence: CDR1 LNHDA, CDR2 SQIVND (reference sequence). This CDR3 comprises 13 residues. Written as DNA, the CDR3 is TGTGCCAGTAGTAGAGACTATTACAATGAGCAGTTCTTC. Translated: CASSRDYYNEQFF.

The chain carries TRBV28 and TRBJ1-5; unclear D gene. Germline V gene sequence: CDR1 MDHEN, CDR2 SYDVKM. This CDR3 spans 12 amino acids. Trimming removed 6 bases at V and 6 bases at J, with 9 bases between. For the CDR3, the DNA is TGTGCCAGCAGCCGACCCGTTCAGCCCCAGCATTTT. This sequence encodes CASSRPVQPQHF.

As concerns this clone: This same CDR3 is encoded by further DNA sequences in the sample. The chain combines TRBV5-1 with TRBJ1-4; D is possibly TRBD1 (6 bases). This CDR3 has 13 residues. Trimming shortened V by 0 bases and J by 7 bases, and 7 bases separated the two germline ends. From germline, CDR1 is SGHRS and CDR2 YFSETQ. The CDR3 sequence is CASSLEGGEKLFF. The CDR3 region has the DNA TGCGCCAGCAGCTTGGAGGGGGGTGAAAAACTGTTTTTT.

This sequence joins TRBV25-1 and TRBJ1-4, with D unresolved. Germline loops: CDR1 MGHDK, CDR2 SYGVNS. This CDR3 is built from 12 residues. V gave up 4 bases and J gave up 7 bases, with 7 bases separating them. The CDR3 spells CASSGGAEKLFF. The CDR3 DNA sequence: TGTGCCAGCAGTGGGGGAGCTGAAAAACTGTTTTTT.

V usage is TRBV15 and J usage is TRBJ2-3; no clear D. V was trimmed by 0 bases and J by 1 base, leaving 2 bases between them. The CDR3 is 13 residues long. Germline assignment: CDR1 LNHNV and CDR2 YYDKDF (reference sequence). CDR3: CATSRDRTDTQYF. The CDR3 DNA sequence: TGTGCCACCAGCAGAGATCGCACAGATACGCAGTATTTT. Combining the CDR3 with reference TRBV15 and TRBJ2-3 gives the whole variable domain DAMVIQNPRYQVTQFGKPVTLSCSQTLNHNVMYWYQQKSSQAPKLLFHYYDKDFNNEADTPDNFQSRRPNTSFCFLDIRSPGLGDTAMYLCATSRDRTDTQYFGPGTRLTVL.

This chain joins TRBV5-4 and TRBJ1-2; unclear D gene. This CDR3 comprises 13 residues. The germline V gene encodes CDR1 SGHNT and CDR2 YYREEE (reference sequence). V dropped 2 bases and J dropped 8 bases, with 13 bases sitting between them. The CDR3 DNA sequence: TGTGCCAGCAGCTTTTCGGGCCGTGACGGCTACACCTTC. It encodes CASSFSGRDGYTF.

The table lists this clone with a count of one. The rearrangement links TRBV30 to TRBJ1-5; no definite D call. V dropped 0 bases and J dropped 6 bases, with 12 bases sitting between them. Germline V gene lookup returns CDR1 GTSNPN and CDR2 SVGIG (reference sequence). The CDR3 is 14 residues long. The CDR3 DNA reads as TGTGCCTGGAGTGTTTCGGCATACGGTCAGCCCCAGCATTTT. This sequence encodes CAWSVSAYGQPQHF.

This chain connects TRBV25-1 to TRBJ2-7; D is unresolved. This CDR3 is built from 12 residues. Trimming removed 1 base at V and 3 bases at J, with 4 bases between. Germline CDR1 reads MGHDK; CDR2 reads SYGVNS. The CDR3, as DNA: TGTGCCAGCAGTGAATCCCGCTACGAGCAGTACTTC. It translates to CASSESRYEQYF.

The genes are TRBV25-1 and TRBJ1-5; a possible D gene is TRBD1 (5 bases). Trimming left V 1 base short and J 6 bases short, with 13 bases between. From germline, CDR1 is MGHDK and CDR2 SYGVNS. The length of the CDR3 is 15 residues. The CDR3 reads CASSEWGNLGQPQHF. Written as DNA, the CDR3 is TGTGCCAGCAGTGAATGGGGCAACCTGGGTCAGCCCCAGCATTTT.

This chain joins TRBV18 and TRBJ2-7; a possible D gene is TRBD1 (6 bases). There are 14 residues in the CDR3. V was trimmed by 2 bases and J by 3 bases, leaving 11 bases between them. In germline, CDR1 is KGHSH, CDR2 LQKENI. The CDR3, as DNA: TGTGCCAGCTCACCAACACGGACAGACTACGAGCAGTACTTC. It specifies CASSPTRTDYEQYF.

The genes are TRBV9 and TRBJ2-1; TRBD2 matches at 7 bases. Losses at the gene ends were 0 bases for V and 3 bases for J; bases not matched to a gene: 3. The germline V gene has CDR1 SGDLS and CDR2 YYNGEE. The CDR3 is 15 residues long. This CDR3 is CASSVDGRNYNEQFF. The CDR3 nucleotides are TGTGCCAGCAGCGTAGACGGGAGGAACTACAATGAGCAGTTCTTC.

The genes are TRBV25-1 and TRBJ2-5; the D is unclear. The CDR3 runs to 14 residues. Germline CDR1 MGHDK, CDR2 SYGVNS. V was pared by 2 bases and J by 2 bases, with 9 bases between. DNA for the CDR3: TGTGCCAGCAGTGAACGAATGGTACAAGAGACCCAGTACTTC. This encodes CASSERMVQETQYF.

The chain employs TRBV11-2 and TRBJ2-7; possibly TRBD1 for D (5 bases). The germline CDR1 and CDR2 sequences are SGHAT and FQNNGV. Trimming removed 1 base at V and 1 base at J, with 14 bases between. The CDR3 is made up of 16 amino acids. CDR3 in amino acids: CASSLGSAGRSYEQYF. The DNA for the CDR3 is TGTGCCAGCAGCTTAGGATCGGCAGGGCGATCCTACGAGCAGTACTTC. The full variable domain, in which reference TRBV11-2 and TRBJ2-7 provide the parts outside the CDR3, is EAGVAQSPRYKIIEKRQSVAFWCNPISGHATLYWYQQILGQGPKLLIQFQNNGVVDDSQLPKDRFSAERLKGVDSTLKIQPAKLEDSAVYLCASSLGSAGRSYEQYFGPGTRLTVT.

The J gene is TRBJ2-3, the V gene TRBV6-1; maybe TRBD2 (5 bases). The V gene's germline CDR1 is MNHNS and CDR2 SASEGT. V was clipped by 7 bases and J by 1 base, with 9 bases between them. The CDR3 loop spans 13 amino acids. CDR3 in amino acids: CASNGLRTDTQYF. DNA of the CDR3: TGTGCCAGCAACGGACTTCGCACAGATACGCAGTATTTT.